The following is a T cell receptor (beta chain) sequence with its context. Its cognate antigen is unknown. The source of the sample is a study of T cell repertoires in cytomegalovirus infection. Overall study: HLA-B-restricted CMV epitopes that are well studied were used alongside recently identified HLA-C-restricted ones. The public TCR beta signatures pointed to both CMV infection and matching HLA type.

The germline V gene has CDR1 MNHEY and CDR2 SMNVEV (reference sequence). J gave up 5 bases and V 3 bases, and 4 bases lay outside the gene matches. This CDR3 contains 14 residues. One entry per CDR3 protein results from TCRdb running MiXCR on the reads. This repertoire shows 140,000 to 150,000 distinct CDR3 sequences, roughly a third found once; its top ten account for around half. Findings and caveats of the study: There were carriers of CMV plus the relevant HLA, and cumulative public TCR beta family frequency identified them. HLA-C-restricted CMV clonotypes gave the most frequent clonotype in two of eight donors.

The chain joins TRBV27 to TRBJ2-7; 10 bases are shared with TRBD1. The sequencing here drew on CD8+ T cells from cultured PBMCs, taken from culture after CMV antigen stimulation. This TCR was sampled from a human donor in good health (CMV status not recorded). Some clones in this sample may be carry-over from other donors' samples. The CDR3 sequence is CASSFSGTGDEQYF. The CDR3 region has the DNA TGTGCCAGCAGTTTTTCCGGGACAGGGGACGAGCAGTACTTC.